A single sample gave rise to the 14 T cell receptor beta chains below, sequenced in a study of OX40 agonist ivuxolimab in advanced cancers. Some clones are missing from TCRdb's copy, which holds only in-frame ones; the method was immunoSEQ multiplex PCR. The sample gives tens of thousands of clones, around 90% of which show up once; 0.32% is in the top ten. Specimen: CD4+ or CD8+ T cells sorted from blood, collected in a trial of the OX40 agonist ivuxolimab. All receptors come from an adult with an advanced solid tumor such as melanoma, head and neck, liver or kidney cancer.

CDR3 sequence reads: CASSSRWKVVAGNTIYF. The CDR3 nucleotides are TGTGCCAGCAGCTCCCGGTGGAAAGTAGTGGCTGGAAACACCATATATTTT. The chain carries TRBV13 and TRBJ1-3, with D hard to call. With 4 bases removed from V and 2 bases from J, the gap between germline ends came to 18 bases. Germline V CDR1 and CDR2: PRHDT, FYEKMQ (reference sequence). The CDR3 length is 17 residues.

This chain uses TRBV5-5 with TRBJ2-7, with D tentatively TRBD1 (6 bases). Germline V lookup: CDR1 SGHKS, CDR2 YYEKEE (reference sequence). This CDR3 contains 14 residues. Trimming took off 5 bases at V and 2 bases at J, with 14 bases between the two ends. CDR3 sequence: CASRWDITTYEQYF. CDR3 bases: TGTGCCAGCAGATGGGACATTACAACCTACGAGCAGTACTTC.

This chain connects TRBV7-8 to TRBJ2-5; D ambiguous. Trimming cost V 5 bases and J 5 bases, with 9 bases left between them. Looked up from germline, CDR1 is SGHVS and CDR2 is FQNEAQ. The CDR3 extends over 12 amino acids. The CDR3 loop is CASSPTAETQYF. CDR3 bases: TGTGCCAGCAGCCCAACCGCGGAGACCCAGTACTTC.

The CDR3 sequence: CATSRDRTGGRNSPLHF. CDR3 coding DNA: TGTGCCACCAGCAGAGATCGGACAGGGGGACGAAATTCACCCCTCCACTTT. The chain joins TRBV15 to TRBJ1-6, with 10 nucleotides matching TRBD1. CDR1 is LNHNV, CDR2 YYDKDF, per germline (reference sequence). The CDR3 loop spans 17 amino acids. Trimming at V came to 0 bases and at J to 7 bases, leaving 6 bases not matched to a gene.

The gene calls are TRBV7-3 and TRBJ2-1; 8 nucleotides match TRBD2. The CDR3 sequence is 17 residues long. The junction had 13 bases not matched to a gene; V was cut back by 5 bases and J by 4 bases. Germline CDR1 SGHTA, CDR2 FQGTGA. This chain's CDR3 is CASSRPPGGLGYNEQFF. DNA of the CDR3: TGTGCCAGCAGCCGACCTCCGGGAGGGTTAGGGTACAATGAGCAGTTCTTC.

Only a few counts were recorded for this clone. The chain couples TRBV5-5 to TRBJ2-6; TRBD1 might be the D (5 bases). Trimming stripped 1 base from V and 4 bases from J, with 15 bases between. CDR1 and CDR2 (germline): SGHKS, YYEKEE (reference sequence). This CDR3 spans 17 amino acids. CDR3 sequence reads: CASSLTQPGFGANVLTF. The CDR3, as DNA: TGTGCCAGCAGCTTGACGCAACCAGGGTTCGGGGCCAACGTCCTGACTTTC.

The chain uses TRBV18 and TRBJ1-2, with 10 nucleotides matching TRBD1. J was trimmed by 4 bases and V by 3 bases; bases with no gene match: 5. Germline V CDR1 and CDR2: KGHSH, LQKENI. This CDR3 contains 15 residues. CDR3 coding DNA: TGTGCCAGCTCACCCGGACAGGGGGGGTTCTATGGCTACACCTTC. It is translated as CASSPGQGGFYGYTF.

The chain joins TRBV10-1 to TRBJ2-3, with D perhaps TRBD1 (6 bases). CDR3 length equals 16 residues. V was cut by 8 bases and J by 4 bases, with 22 bases left in between. CDR1 and CDR2 from the germline V gene are WNHNN and SYGVQD (reference sequence). The CDR3 loop is CASAYSGTLVPDTQYF. In nucleotides, the CDR3 is TGCGCCAGCGCCTATTCCGGGACACTTGTTCCAGATACGCAGTATTTT.

This CDR3 reads CASNADGGATQYF. CDR3 DNA: TGCGCCAGCAACGCGGATGGGGGGGCTACGCAGTATTTT. The chain joins TRBV5-1 to TRBJ2-3, with a possible D match to TRBD2 (7 bases). Germline V lookup: CDR1 SGHRS, CDR2 YFSETQ. V was clipped by 6 bases and J by 8 bases, with 16 bases between them. The CDR3 length is 13 residues.

The rearrangement uses TRBV11-2 and TRBJ1-2; possible D gene TRBD1, 6 bases. The CDR3 consists of 14 residues. Germline V gene lookup returns CDR1 SGHAT and CDR2 FQNNGV. Trimming took 1 base from V and 6 from J, leaving 12 bases between them. CDR3 in DNA: TGTGCCAGCAGCTTAGCCACAGGGAGGGATGGCTACACCTTC. Encoded protein: CASSLATGRDGYTF. The variable domain in full, with the rest retrieved from reference TRBV11-2 and TRBJ1-2, is EAGVAQSPRYKIIEKRQSVAFWCNPISGHATLYWYQQILGQGPKLLIQFQNNGVVDDSQLPKDRFSAERLKGVDSTLKIQPAKLEDSAVYLCASSLATGRDGYTFGSGTRLTVV.

The J gene is TRBJ2-3, the V gene TRBV2, with D possibly being TRBD2 (6 bases). The CDR3 extends over 15 amino acids. CDR1 is SNHLY and CDR2 is FYNNEI in the germline V gene. Trimming stripped 6 bases from V and 6 bases from J, with 19 bases between. CDR3 in amino acids: CASREGPGKGDTQYF. In DNA form, the CDR3 reads TGTGCCAGCAGGGAGGGACCCGGGAAAGGGGATACGCAGTATTTT.

This chain joins TRBV5-6 and TRBJ2-2; D is undetermined. The germline V and J ends were trimmed by 0 bases and 0 bases, with 6 bases remaining between them. Germline CDR1 SGHDT, CDR2 YYEEEE. The CDR3 runs to 15 residues. CDR3 nucleotide sequence: TGTGCCAGCAGCTTGGTCTCTCCGAACACCGGGGAGCTGTTTTTT. It specifies CASSLVSPNTGELFF.

The chain combines TRBV7-9 with TRBJ1-6; the D is unclear. Deletions cut 5 bases from V and 7 bases from J, with 3 bases between. CDR1 is SEHNR and CDR2 is FQNEAQ in the germline V gene (reference sequence). The CDR3 spans 11 residues. The CDR3 spells CASSQNSPLHF. Written as DNA, the CDR3 is TGTGCCAGCAGCCAAAATTCACCCCTCCACTTT.

In its sample, this clone was seen once. The J gene is TRBJ2-1, the V gene TRBV4-3, with 11 bases matching TRBD2. This CDR3 has 16 residues. The V gene end was trimmed by 1 base and the J gene end by 1 base; junction bases not matched to a gene: 0. Per germline, CDR1 LGHNA and CDR2 YSLEER. The CDR3 loop is CASSQASGGSYNEQFF. The CDR3 DNA is TGCGCCAGCAGCCAAGCTAGCGGGGGGTCCTACAATGAGCAGTTCTTC.